The 21 T cell receptor beta chains reported below all come from one sample, sequenced in a study of blood T cell repertoires in COVID-19. TCRdb's copy holds only in-frame clones and misses some; the assay was immunoSEQ multiplex PCR. The profile shows roughly 150,000 clones, approximately 82% of them singletons. The sample consisted of PBMCs or T cells enriched from blood (not recorded which). These receptors were collected from a man between 60 and 75 years old who had recovered from COVID-19.

The CDR3 sequence: CASSPWTGEETQYF. The CDR3 coding sequence is TGCGCCAGCAGCCCATGGACAGGGGAAGAGACCCAGTACTTC. The rearrangement links TRBV5-1 to TRBJ2-5; TRBD1 matches 9 bases. The junction had 4 bases not matched to a gene; V was cut back by 4 bases and J by 3 bases. Germline CDR1 SGHRS, CDR2 YFSETQ. This CDR3 is 14 amino acids long.

This clone was seen a single time. CDR3 coding DNA: TGTGCCAGCAGCCAAGAAGAGGGCGGCGGCTGGGTCTCACCCCTCCACTTT. It specifies CASSQEEGGGWVSPLHF. The rearrangement uses TRBV4-2 and TRBJ1-6; D uncertain. CDR3 length: 17 residues. Trimming cost V 0 bases and J 10 bases, with 19 bases left between them. The germline V gene encodes CDR1 LGHNA and CDR2 YNFKEQ.

The chain is built from TRBV6-5 and TRBJ2-7, with 12 bases lining up with TRBD2. Germline V lookup: CDR1 MNHEY, CDR2 SVGAGI. J was trimmed by 1 base and V by 6 bases; bases with no gene match: 1. The CDR3 is 14 residues long. For the CDR3, the DNA is TGTGCCAGCAGGGGGACTAGCGGGTCCTACGAGCAGTACTTC. It is translated as CASRGTSGSYEQYF.

This clone was observed a few times. The rearrangement joins TRBV24-1 to TRBJ2-7, with TRBD2 matching 8 bases. V was pared by 3 bases and J by 4 bases, with 7 bases of the junction left unmatched. Germline CDR1 and CDR2: KGHDR and SFDVKD. The CDR3 is 15 amino acids. CDR3 DNA: TGTGCCACCAGTGATGGAGTAGCGGGGTTATACGAGCAGTACTTC. Encoded protein: CATSDGVAGLYEQYF.

The V gene is TRBV28, the J gene TRBJ1-1; D call uncertain. Germline CDR1 MDHEN, CDR2 SYDVKM. The CDR3 length is 14 residues. The germline V and J ends were trimmed by 3 bases and 0 bases, with 8 bases remaining between them. This chain's CDR3 is CASSFEDMNTEAFF. The CDR3 DNA is TGTGCCAGCAGTTTTGAGGATATGAACACTGAAGCTTTCTTT.

CDR3 DNA: TGTGCCAGCAGTGACTCGGCGGGGGGCCCGGCAGATACGCAGTATTTT. Protein sequence: CASSDSAGGPADTQYF. The rearrangement uses TRBV6-4 and TRBJ2-3; 8 bases fit TRBD2. This CDR3 region has 16 residues. Germline V gene lookup returns CDR1 MRHNA and CDR2 SNTAGT. V lost 0 bases, J lost 4 bases, and 6 bases stayed unmatched.

The chain recombines TRBV7-9 with TRBJ1-2, with 7 bases lining up with TRBD1. CDR1 SEHNR and CDR2 FQNEAQ come from the germline V gene (reference sequence). The CDR3 has 14 residues. V shed 5 bases, J shed 3 bases, and the junction held 6 bases outside the gene matches. The CDR3 here is CASSTSGQDYGYTF. The CDR3 nucleotides are TGTGCCAGCAGCACTTCTGGACAGGACTATGGCTACACCTTC.

This chain joins TRBV9 and TRBJ1-2; 8 nucleotides agree with TRBD1. Unmatched junction bases numbered 4, after V lost 0 bases and J lost 6 bases. Germline V lookup: CDR1 SGDLS, CDR2 YYNGEE. This CDR3 region has 14 residues. The CDR3 here is CASSVGTGPDGYTF. CDR3 nucleotides: TGTGCCAGCAGCGTAGGGACAGGGCCGGATGGCTACACCTTC.

The chain has TRBV3-1 (or the pseudogene TRBV3-2) and TRBJ1-6, with D uncertain. This CDR3 is built from 12 residues. The V end was cut by 1 base, the J end by 10 bases, with 5 bases between. Germline loops: CDR1 LGHDT, CDR2 YNNKEL (reference sequence). The CDR3 sequence: CASSQGSSPLHF. DNA for the CDR3: TGTGCCAGCAGCCAAGGTAGCTCACCCCTCCACTTT.

The chain employs TRBV21-1 and TRBJ2-5; the table names TRBD1, a call not compared with the DNA. TRBV21-1 is assigned pseudogene status. This CDR3 is 18 amino acids long. CDR3 in DNA: TGTGCCAGCAGCAAAGGGCCCCGAGACAGGCAAATCCAAGAGACCCAGTACTTC. As protein: CASSKGPRDRQIQETQYF.

This chain joins TRBV4-1 and TRBJ2-1, with TRBD2 identical over 14 bases. The CDR3 is made up of 18 amino acids. The V gene end was trimmed by 4 bases and the J gene end by 6 bases; junction bases not matched to a gene: 11. Germline V gives CDR1 MGHRA, CDR2 YSYEKL. The CDR3 DNA is TGCGCCAGCAGCCGGACCGGGACTAGCGGGGGAAGGTTCAATGAGCAGTTCTTC. It codes for CASSRTGTSGGRFNEQFF.

J is TRBJ2-1 and V is TRBV19; TRBD2 matches at 13 bases. V shed 3 bases and J 5 bases; nucleotides not matched to a gene: 1. This CDR3 has 15 amino acids. The V gene's germline CDR1 is LNHDA and CDR2 SQIVND (reference sequence). The CDR3 reads CASSMGLAGNNEQFF. The CDR3 DNA reads as TGTGCCAGTAGTATGGGACTAGCGGGGAACAATGAGCAGTTCTTC.

This clone was observed a handful of times. J is TRBJ1-6 and V is TRBV11-2; D not resolved. The ends were cut back, 5 bases at V and 8 bases at J, with 10 bases in the middle. From germline, CDR1 is SGHAT and CDR2 FQNNGV. This CDR3 comprises 13 residues. For the CDR3, the DNA is TGTGCCAGCAGCCATAACAGTGATTCACCCCTCCACTTT. It specifies CASSHNSDSPLHF.

The rearrangement joins TRBV2 to TRBJ2-3; TRBD1 aligns across 9 bases. Germline trimming cut 7 bases from V and 3 bases from J; bases unmatched to any gene: 8. This CDR3 has 15 amino acids. From germline, CDR1 is SNHLY and CDR2 FYNNEI. The chain's CDR3 is CASNPGTGPTDTQYF. CDR3 coding DNA: TGTGCCAGCAACCCGGGGACAGGGCCGACAGATACGCAGTATTTT.

This sequence joins TRBV10-3 and TRBJ2-7; D unclear. The CDR3 spans 14 residues. Germline lookup yields CDR1 ENHRY and CDR2 SYGVKD. The V gene lost 3 bases and the J gene lost 1 base, with 10 bases spanning the gap. This CDR3 is CAISEDTRSYEQYF. The CDR3 nucleotides are TGTGCCATCAGTGAAGACACCCGTTCCTACGAGCAGTACTTC.

In this sample, this clone turned up once. The rearrangement links TRBV5-5 to TRBJ2-1; a weak D match, TRBD1 (6 bases). The CDR3 sequence is 16 residues long. The germline V gene has CDR1 SGHKS and CDR2 YYEKEE (reference sequence). The germline V and J ends were trimmed by 1 base and 0 bases, with 11 bases remaining between them. The CDR3 loop reads CASSLRGGDSYNEQFF. DNA for the CDR3: TGTGCCAGCAGCTTGAGAGGGGGAGACTCCTACAATGAGCAGTTCTTC.

The V and J genes are TRBV2 and TRBJ1-2; D unresolved. Trimming took 2 bases from V and 10 from J, leaving 8 bases between them. The CDR3 is made up of 11 amino acids. Germline V lookup: CDR1 SNHLY, CDR2 FYNNEI. CDR3 in amino acids: CASSENRAYTF. CDR3 coding DNA: TGTGCCAGCAGTGAAAACCGAGCCTACACCTTC.

V usage is TRBV5-1 and J usage is TRBJ1-1, with unresolved D. CDR3 size: 15 residues. V lost 0 bases to trimming and J lost 5 bases, with 14 bases between them. Germline V CDR1 and CDR2: SGHRS, YFSETQ. The CDR3 spells CASSLDTSSLTEAFF. CDR3 DNA: TGCGCCAGCAGCTTGGATACCAGTTCTTTAACTGAAGCTTTCTTT.

The chain joins TRBV25-1 to TRBJ1-5; a weak D match, TRBD1 (5 bases). CDR1 MGHDK and CDR2 SYGVNS come from the germline V gene. V dropped 4 bases and J dropped 1 base, with 8 bases sitting between them. The CDR3 totals 14 residues. DNA for the CDR3: TGTGCCAGCAGTGGAACAGGAAGCAATCAGCCCCAGCATTTT. Translation gives CASSGTGSNQPQHF.

This clone was found once. This chain uses TRBV5-5 with TRBJ1-4; D perhaps matches TRBD1 (6 bases). V lost 6 bases, J lost 7 bases, and 16 bases lay in between. The CDR3 is made up of 14 amino acids. Germline assignment: CDR1 SGHKS and CDR2 YYEKEE (reference sequence). The CDR3 region is CASNLGGGGEKLFF. The CDR3, as DNA: TGTGCCAGCAACCTAGGGGGGGGTGGTGAAAAACTGTTTTTT.

The chain recombines TRBV15 with TRBJ2-3; TRBD2 agrees at 8 bases. The CDR3 is 17 amino acids. The V and J ends lost 5 bases and 0 bases, in that order; junction bases with no gene match: 10. CDR1 is LNHNV, CDR2 YYDKDF, per germline (reference sequence). CDR3 sequence (DNA): TGTGCCACCAGCTTGGGGAGCGGGGGCGCTAGCACAGATACGCAGTATTTT. It encodes CATSLGSGGASTDTQYF.